Each of the 21 T cell receptor beta chains below was sequenced from the same sample in a study of blood T cell repertoires in COVID-19. Measured with immunoSEQ multiplex PCR; TCRdb has only the in-frame clones, and not every one. Seen here are about 140,000 clones, around 84% observed once, and the top ten hold about 8.9%. Sample: peripheral blood. The origin of the receptors is a man under 40 with COVID-19, enrolled during active disease.

The chain is built from TRBV14 and TRBJ1-1, with D possibly matching TRBD1 (5 bases). The CDR3 totals 15 residues. Trimming removed 4 bases from V and 6 bases from J, with 18 bases in between. Germline V CDR1 and CDR2: SGHDN, FVKESK. CDR3 in DNA: TGTGCCAGCAGCCCCGTGAGCGCAGGGTCACCTGAAGCTTTCTTT. This codes for CASSPVSAGSPEAFF.

This clone was seen once. The V and J genes are TRBV5-4 and TRBJ1-6; D perhaps matches TRBD1 (5 bases). The germline V gene encodes CDR1 SGHNT and CDR2 YYREEE (reference sequence). The CDR3 is made up of 14 amino acids. Trimming left V 4 bases short and J 5 bases short, with 10 bases between. The CDR3 protein is CASSPGQDNSPLHF. CDR3 nucleotide sequence: TGTGCCAGCAGCCCAGGGCAGGATAATTCACCCCTCCACTTT.

This clone has just a few counts. This chain connects TRBV5-5 to TRBJ1-6; D not certain. V shed 1 base and J shed 7 bases, with 9 bases lying between them. Per germline, CDR1 SGHKS and CDR2 YYEKEE (reference sequence). The CDR3 totals 14 residues. CDR3 region: CASSLRHNNSPLHF. Written as DNA, the CDR3 is TGTGCCAGCAGCTTGCGTCACAACAATTCACCCCTCCACTTT.

V is TRBV28 and J is TRBJ2-2; 11 nucleotides line up with TRBD2. The CDR3 is 18 amino acids. The V segment lost 6 bases and the J segment 4 bases; nucleotides outside the gene matches: 13. CDR1 is MDHEN, CDR2 SYDVKM, per germline. CDR3 sequence: CASRRTSGGVKPTGELFF. CDR3 DNA: TGTGCCAGCAGGCGAACTAGCGGGGGAGTAAAACCCACCGGGGAGCTGTTTTTT.

The rearrangement uses TRBV28 and TRBJ2-7; TRBD1 agrees at 8 bases. Germline loops: CDR1 MDHEN, CDR2 SYDVKM. V lost 5 bases to trimming and J lost 3 bases; unmatched junction nucleotides: 6. The length of the CDR3 is 14 residues. The CDR3: CASSPRGQGYEQYF. In DNA form, the CDR3 reads TGTGCCAGCAGTCCCCGAGGACAGGGCTACGAGCAGTACTTC.

The chain has TRBV2 and TRBJ2-2; D may be TRBD1 (5 bases). Germline V gives CDR1 SNHLY, CDR2 FYNNEI. This CDR3 is 14 amino acids long. Trimming stripped 7 bases from V and 1 base from J, with 10 bases between. The CDR3 sequence is CASITDRNTGELFF. In DNA form, the CDR3 reads TGTGCCAGCATTACAGACAGGAACACCGGGGAGCTGTTTTTT.

The gene calls are TRBV5-6 and TRBJ2-7; D unclear. The CDR3 length is 11 residues. With 4 bases removed from V and 9 bases from J, the gap between germline ends came to 11 bases. Germline loops: CDR1 SGHDT, CDR2 YYEEEE. CDR3 DNA: TGTGCCAGCAGCGATTTAAGCACGCAGTACTTC. It specifies CASSDLSTQYF.

The rearrangement joins TRBV5-1 to TRBJ2-2; 10 bases match TRBD1. The V gene's germline CDR1 is SGHRS and CDR2 YFSETQ. Trimming removed 5 bases from V and 2 bases from J; junction bases left unmatched: 9. CDR3 size: 17 residues. CDR3 protein: CASRARQGAVNTGELFF. CDR3 nucleotides: TGCGCCAGCAGAGCAAGACAGGGGGCAGTTAACACCGGGGAGCTGTTTTTT.

The chain recombines TRBV25-1 with TRBJ2-7; weak D call: TRBD2 (5 bases). Germline assignment: CDR1 MGHDK and CDR2 SYGVNS. The CDR3 contains 13 residues. Trimming removed 11 bases from V and 5 bases from J, with 19 bases in between. The CDR3 sequence is CAAGGGGFNEQYF. In nucleotides, the CDR3 is TGTGCCGCGGGCGGAGGAGGTTTCAACGAGCAGTACTTC.

This rearrangement joins TRBV10-3 to TRBJ2-5, with D tentatively TRBD1 (5 bases). The CDR3 length is 16 residues. The germline gives CDR1 ENHRY, CDR2 SYGVKD. The V gene lost 5 bases and the J gene lost 1 base, with 17 bases spanning the gap. The CDR3 DNA follows: TGTGCCATCAGTCCCGCAGGGATCGGGCTCCAAGAGACCCAGTACTTC. Translating it yields CAISPAGIGLQETQYF.

This clone was seen just once. CDR3 protein: CASSLTGGSLRPQHF. DNA for the CDR3: TGTGCCAGCAGTTTGACAGGGGGCTCCCTTCGGCCCCAGCATTTT. The rearrangement uses TRBV28 and TRBJ1-5, with 10 bases lining up with TRBD1. Germline loops: CDR1 MDHEN, CDR2 SYDVKM. The CDR3 has 15 residues. With 3 bases clipped from V and 9 bases from J, the junction kept 8 bases outside the gene matches.

This clone occurred a few times. The chain uses TRBV2 and TRBJ1-2; D is unclear. CDR1 SNHLY and CDR2 FYNNEI come from the germline V gene. V lost 5 bases and J 3 bases, leaving 7 bases between the germline ends. The CDR3 length is 12 residues. For the CDR3, the DNA is TGTGCCAGCAGTACAGAGCACTATGGCTACACCTTC. Translated, it gives CASSTEHYGYTF.

The chain links TRBV5-1 to TRBJ2-5; a weak D match, TRBD2 (5 bases). The length of the CDR3 is 14 residues. Between the trimmed V and J ends, which lost 4 bases and 5 bases, there was a span of 15 bases. CDR1 is SGHRS and CDR2 is YFSETQ in the germline V gene. The CDR3 DNA reads TGCGCCAGCAGCGACCCTCAAGGGAGCGAGACCCAGTACTTC. Translation gives CASSDPQGSETQYF. Complete variable domain (other parts from reference TRBV5-1 and TRBJ2-5): KAGVTQTPRYLIKTRGQQVTLSCSPISGHRSVSWYQQTPGQGLQFLFEYFSETQRNKGNFPGRFSGRQFSNSRSEMNVSTLELGDSALYLCASSDPQGSETQYFGPGTRLLVL.

The chain employs TRBV10-3 and TRBJ2-7; 8 bases fit TRBD1. Germline trimming cut 7 bases from V and 4 bases from J; bases unmatched to any gene: 15. Germline assignment: CDR1 ENHRY and CDR2 SYGVKD. The CDR3 extends over 16 amino acids. In DNA form, the CDR3 reads TGTGCCATCAAGAGGGGACAGGCGACGAACCTGTACGAGCAGTACTTC. This encodes CAIKRGQATNLYEQYF.

This rearrangement joins TRBV4-1 to TRBJ2-4, with 8 bases matching TRBD2. Germline V gives CDR1 MGHRA, CDR2 YSYEKL. Germline trimming cut 0 bases from V and 7 bases from J; bases unmatched to any gene: 5. This CDR3 is built from 15 residues. In DNA form, the CDR3 reads TGCGCCAGCAGCCAAGACAGCGGGAGCGGGAACATTCAGTACTTC. It codes for CASSQDSGSGNIQYF.

The V and J genes are TRBV4-2 and TRBJ2-2; 13 bases agree with TRBD2. The CDR3 covers 16 residues. In germline, CDR1 is LGHNA, CDR2 YNFKEQ. J lost 6 bases, V lost 5 bases, and 6 bases had no gene match. CDR3 residues: CASSLGLAGIAGELFF. DNA of the CDR3: TGTGCCAGCAGCTTGGGACTAGCGGGAATCGCCGGGGAGCTGTTTTTT.

This chain uses TRBV2 with TRBJ2-5; TRBD2 matches at 8 bases. From germline, CDR1 is SNHLY and CDR2 FYNNEI. The V gene end was trimmed by 10 bases and the J gene end by 5 bases; junction bases not matched to a gene: 6. The CDR3 totals 12 residues. The CDR3 nucleotides are TGTGCCATCACTCGGGAGGGGGAGACCCAGTACTTC. As protein: CAITREGETQYF.

V usage is TRBV6-5 and J usage is TRBJ1-2; possible D gene TRBD1, 5 bases. The CDR3 consists of 12 residues. Trimming pared 4 bases from V and 8 bases from J, leaving 11 bases between. Germline values: CDR1 MNHEY, CDR2 SVGAGI. CDR3 nucleotides: TGTGCCAGCAGTTCGACCCGGGGGGGCTACACCTTC. It yields the protein CASSSTRGGYTF.

V usage is TRBV5-4 and J usage is TRBJ1-2; 8 bases match TRBD1. The CDR3 totals 14 residues. Looked up from germline, CDR1 is SGHNT and CDR2 is YYREEE (reference sequence). Trimming took 4 bases from V and 4 from J; bases not matched to a gene: 6. The DNA of the CDR3 is TGTGCCAGCAGCCTCAGGGGGCTAGGCTATGGCTACACCTTC. Translated, it gives CASSLRGLGYGYTF.

The chain combines TRBV27 with TRBJ2-1, with 13 bases aligning to TRBD2. Looked up from germline, CDR1 is MNHEY and CDR2 is SMNVEV (reference sequence). The CDR3 contains 19 residues. With 4 bases clipped from V and 5 bases from J, the junction kept 14 bases outside the gene matches. The CDR3 here is CASSSSGLAGALAHNEQFF. The DNA for the CDR3 is TGTGCCAGCAGTTCCTCCGGACTAGCGGGAGCGCTCGCTCACAATGAGCAGTTCTTC.

The CDR3 region is CASSQAARLEGYTF. As DNA, the CDR3 is TGCGCCAGCAGCCAAGCCGCCCGACTGGAGGGCTACACCTTC. The chain uses TRBV4-1 and TRBJ1-2; D gene uncertain. Germline loops: CDR1 MGHRA, CDR2 YSYEKL. The V and J ends lost 1 base and 8 bases respectively, with 14 bases between them. The CDR3 length is 14 residues.